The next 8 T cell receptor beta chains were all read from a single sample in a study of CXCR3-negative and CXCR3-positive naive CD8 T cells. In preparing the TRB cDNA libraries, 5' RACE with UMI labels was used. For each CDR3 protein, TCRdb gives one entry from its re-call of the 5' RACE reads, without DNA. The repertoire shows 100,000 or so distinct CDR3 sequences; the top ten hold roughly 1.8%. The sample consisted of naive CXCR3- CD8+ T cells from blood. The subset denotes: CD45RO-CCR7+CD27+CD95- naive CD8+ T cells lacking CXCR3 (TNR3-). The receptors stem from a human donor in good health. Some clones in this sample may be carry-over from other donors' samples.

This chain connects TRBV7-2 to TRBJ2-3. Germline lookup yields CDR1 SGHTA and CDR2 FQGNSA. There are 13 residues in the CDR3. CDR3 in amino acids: CASTFTDTDTQYF. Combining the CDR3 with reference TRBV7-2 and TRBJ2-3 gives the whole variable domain GAGVSQSPSNKVTEKGKDVELRCDPISGHTALYWYRQSLGQGLEFLIYFQGNSAPDKSGLPSDRFSAERTGGSVSTLTIQRTQQEDSAVYLCASTFTDTDTQYFGPGTRLTVL.

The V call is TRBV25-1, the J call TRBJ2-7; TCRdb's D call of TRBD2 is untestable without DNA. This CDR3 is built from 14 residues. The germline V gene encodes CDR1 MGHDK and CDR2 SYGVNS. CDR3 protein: CASSGLAEGYEQYF.

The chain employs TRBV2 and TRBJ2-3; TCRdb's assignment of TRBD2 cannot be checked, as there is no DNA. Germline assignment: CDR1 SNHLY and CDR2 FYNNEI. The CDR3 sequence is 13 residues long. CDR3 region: CASRGLASYTQYF.

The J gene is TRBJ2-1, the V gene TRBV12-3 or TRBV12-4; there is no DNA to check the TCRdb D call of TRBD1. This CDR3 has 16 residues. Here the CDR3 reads CASSSLQPTGTQEQFF.

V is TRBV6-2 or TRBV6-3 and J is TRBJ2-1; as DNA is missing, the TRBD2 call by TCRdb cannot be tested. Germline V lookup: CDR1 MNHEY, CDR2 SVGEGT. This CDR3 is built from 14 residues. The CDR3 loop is CASPTSGRRNEQFF.

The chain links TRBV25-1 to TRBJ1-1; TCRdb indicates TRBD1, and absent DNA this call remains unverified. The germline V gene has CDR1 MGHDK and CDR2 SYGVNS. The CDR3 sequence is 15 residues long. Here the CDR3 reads CASSDWTGAGTEAFF.

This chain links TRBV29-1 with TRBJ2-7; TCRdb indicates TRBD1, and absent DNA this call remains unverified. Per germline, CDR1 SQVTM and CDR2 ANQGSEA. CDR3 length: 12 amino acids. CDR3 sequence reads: CSVRDGVYEQYF.

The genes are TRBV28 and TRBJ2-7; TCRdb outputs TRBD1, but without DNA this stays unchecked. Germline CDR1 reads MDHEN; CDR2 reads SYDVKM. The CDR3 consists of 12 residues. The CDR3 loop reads CASSFPPYEQYF.